This T cell receptor (beta chain) is drawn from a study of T cell repertoires in cytomegalovirus infection. Study-wide context: CMV infection plus the matching HLA type was flagged by public TCR beta signatures. Whole-study findings and limits: There were carriers of CMV plus the relevant HLA, and cumulative public TCR beta family frequency identified them. The study found HLA-C-restricted CMV-specific TCR beta clonotypes dominating the ex vivo response.

This CDR3 has 13 residues. Of note for this clonotype: The antigen remains unidentified. The junction differs from germline at one of its ends, possibly a read error.

TCRdb re-called the reads with MiXCR, one entry per CDR3 protein. This table holds more than 650,000 distinct CDR3 sequences, roughly 35% found once. The TCR comes from a human donor in good health (CMV status not recorded). Some clones in this sample may be carry-over from other donors' samples. This chain connects TRBV12-3 or TRBV12-4 to TRBJ2-3, with D uncertain. Input material: PBMCs. This CDR3 is CSSSQQFTDTQYF. The CDR3 DNA follows: TGTTCCAGCAGTCAACAGTTCACAGATACGCAGTATTTT.